The 20 T cell receptor beta chains in this list originate from one sample, sequenced in a study of shared clonotypes between healthy human individuals. Method: immunoSEQ multiplex PCR; TCRdb's copy keeps in-frame clones and lacks some. This sample yields 500,000 to 550,000 clones, of which approximately 94% are seen a single time; under 0.065% belongs to the top ten. The sample taken for sequencing was naive CD4+ T cells sorted from blood. The subset denotes: CD45RA+ positively selected. The receptors were sampled from a woman in her thirties in good health.

J is TRBJ1-4 and V is TRBV5-1, with 8 positions matching TRBD1. V shed 0 bases, J shed 8 bases, and the junction held 3 bases outside the gene matches. CDR1 is SGHRS, CDR2 YFSETQ, per germline. The CDR3 is 14 amino acids. CDR3 amino acids: CASSLDSGGEKLFF. Written as DNA, the CDR3 is TGCGCCAGCAGCTTGGACTCAGGGGGCGAAAAACTGTTTTTT.

The chain couples TRBV28 to TRBJ2-7; 7 bases map to TRBD2. The CDR3 extends over 14 amino acids. J gave up 3 bases and V 3 bases, and 5 bases lay outside the gene matches. Germline-derived CDR1 and CDR2 are MDHEN and SYDVKM. As DNA, the CDR3 is TGTGCCAGCAGTTTCCGGGAGGATGTCTACGAGCAGTACTTC. Protein: CASSFREDVYEQYF.

The rearrangement joins TRBV28 to TRBJ1-4; D might be TRBD1 (6 bases). V gave up 5 bases and J gave up 0 bases, with 10 bases separating them. The CDR3 covers 15 residues. Germline V gene sequence: CDR1 MDHEN, CDR2 SYDVKM. The CDR3 region is CASSPWTATNEKLFF. CDR3 in DNA: TGTGCCAGCAGTCCCTGGACAGCAACTAATGAAAAACTGTTTTTT.

This clone was seen a handful of times. Its ends do not fully match the called genes, so a read error is possible. J is TRBJ2-7 and V is TRBV5-5; 12 bases agree with TRBD2. This CDR3 has 12 amino acids. CDR1 is SGHKS and CDR2 is YYEKEE in the germline V gene (reference sequence). Written as DNA, the CDR3 is TGTGCCAGCAGCTTGCTAGCGGGAGGGCCGCACTTC. Amino acid sequence: CASSLLAGGPHF.

V gene TRBV7-9 combines with J gene TRBJ1-2; a weak D match, TRBD1 (6 bases). Germline assignment: CDR1 SEHNR and CDR2 FQNEAQ (reference sequence). The CDR3 length is 16 residues. V dropped 4 bases and J dropped 5 bases, with 20 bases sitting between them. CDR3 DNA sequence: TGTGCCAGCAGCTCAGACCCAGTTTGGACAGCATATGGCTACACCTTC. This translates into CASSSDPVWTAYGYTF.

The rearrangement uses TRBV5-1 and TRBJ2-6; D gene ambiguous. The CDR3 covers 16 residues. Germline V gene lookup returns CDR1 SGHRS and CDR2 YFSETQ. V lost 0 bases, J lost 0 bases, and 7 bases lay in between. CDR3 nucleotides: TGCGCCAGCAGCTTGGTTCCGGCCTCTGGGGCCAACGTCCTGACTTTC. The encoded protein is CASSLVPASGANVLTF. Variable domain in full (rest from reference TRBV5-1 and TRBJ2-6): KAGVTQTPRYLIKTRGQQVTLSCSPISGHRSVSWYQQTPGQGLQFLFEYFSETQRNKGNFPGRFSGRQFSNSRSEMNVSTLELGDSALYLCASSLVPASGANVLTFGAGSRLTVL.

V and J are TRBV10-3 and TRBJ1-3; D unresolved. CDR1 and CDR2 from the germline V gene are ENHRY and SYGVKD. Trimming took 8 bases from V and 0 from J, leaving 8 bases between them. The CDR3 extends over 13 amino acids. CDR3 sequence: CAIRPVSGNTIYF. CDR3 nucleotide sequence: TGTGCCATCCGTCCTGTCTCTGGAAACACCATATATTTT.

This chain connects TRBV28 to TRBJ2-2; TRBD1 agrees at 7 bases. Looked up from germline, CDR1 is MDHEN and CDR2 is SYDVKM. The CDR3 totals 13 residues. The V gene end was trimmed by 11 bases and the J gene end by 5 bases; junction bases not matched to a gene: 8. In DNA, the CDR3 is TGTGCCGGACGGACAGGTGTAACCGGGGAGCTGTTTTTT. It codes for CAGRTGVTGELFF.

The V call is TRBV7-6, the J call TRBJ2-3, with 10 bases identical to TRBD2. The CDR3 has 16 residues. CDR1 and CDR2 (germline): SGHVS, FNYEAQ. Losses at the gene ends were 6 bases for V and 5 bases for J; bases not matched to a gene: 11. The CDR3 sequence: CASSPSGRARGDTQYF. The CDR3 nucleotides read TGTGCCAGCAGTCCCAGCGGGAGGGCTCGTGGAGATACGCAGTATTTT.

A few counts support this clone. The CDR3 here is CASSQESGTGELFF. The CDR3 coding sequence is TGTGCCAGTAGCCAGGAGTCGGGCACCGGGGAGCTGTTTTTT. The chain combines TRBV19 with TRBJ2-2; D not certain. CDR1 LNHDA and CDR2 SQIVND come from the germline V gene (reference sequence). There are 14 residues in the CDR3. Between the trimmed V and J ends, which lost 6 bases and 4 bases, there was a span of 12 bases. Filled out from reference TRBV19 and TRBJ2-2, the complete variable domain reads DGGITQSPKYLFRKEGQNVTLSCEQNLNHDAMYWYRQDPGQGLRLIYYSQIVNDFQKGDIAEGYSVSREKKESFPLTVTSAQKNPTAFYLCASSQESGTGELFFGEGSRLTVL.

V is TRBV2 and J is TRBJ2-3; 7 bases line up with TRBD2. Germline V gene data show CDR1 as SNHLY and CDR2 as FYNNEI. There are 16 residues in the CDR3. The junction had 10 bases not matched to a gene; V was cut back by 7 bases and J by 0 bases. Here the CDR3 reads CASKDELAISTDTQYF. CDR3 nucleotides: TGTGCCAGCAAAGATGAACTAGCGATTAGCACAGATACGCAGTATTTT.

The chain carries TRBV6-5 and TRBJ1-6, with 7 bases identical to TRBD1. This CDR3 is 14 amino acids long. CDR1 is MNHEY, CDR2 SVGAGI, per germline. J was trimmed by 10 bases and V by 8 bases; bases with no gene match: 11. The CDR3: CASPKKQGHSPLHF. The CDR3 bases are TGTGCCAGCCCAAAAAAACAGGGGCACTCACCCCTCCACTTT.

This sequence joins TRBV11-2 and TRBJ2-5; either TRBD1 or TRBD2 may fit D (6 bases each). The CDR3 has 15 residues. The V gene's germline CDR1 is SGHAT and CDR2 FQNNGV. V was shortened by 1 base and J by 10 bases, with 19 bases between the two germline ends. The CDR3 is CASSLGVRVGGLQYF. CDR3 in DNA: TGTGCCAGCAGCTTAGGGGTTCGGGTCGGGGGCCTCCAGTACTTC.

This chain links TRBV7-9 with TRBJ2-5; D not resolved. CDR1 and CDR2 (germline): SEHNR, FQNEAQ (reference sequence). The CDR3 consists of 12 residues. V shed 3 bases and J shed 5 bases, with 7 bases lying between them. The CDR3 loop is CASSFLGETQYF. The DNA for the CDR3 is TGTGCCAGCAGCTTCCTAGGCGAGACCCAGTACTTC.

The rearrangement uses TRBV2 and TRBJ2-7; 7 nucleotides align to TRBD1. The V gene end was trimmed by 4 bases and the J gene end by 5 bases; junction bases not matched to a gene: 11. The CDR3 covers 15 residues. Germline V gene lookup returns CDR1 SNHLY and CDR2 FYNNEI. This chain's CDR3 is CASSVQGQSIHEQYF. The CDR3 coding sequence is TGTGCCAGCAGTGTGCAGGGACAGAGTATCCACGAGCAGTACTTC.

This sequence joins TRBV2 and TRBJ2-3; TRBD2 matches 8 bases. Germline-derived CDR1 and CDR2 are SNHLY and FYNNEI. The CDR3 totals 15 residues. Unmatched junction bases numbered 5, after V lost 2 bases and J lost 4 bases. The CDR3 protein is CASSESAGAPDTQYF. The CDR3 nucleotides read TGTGCCAGCAGTGAATCAGCGGGAGCCCCAGATACGCAGTATTTT.

This chain links TRBV7-6 with TRBJ2-7; no firm D call. V lost 5 bases to trimming and J lost 4 bases, with 6 bases between them. This CDR3 region has 11 residues. The germline V gene encodes CDR1 SGHVS and CDR2 FNYEAQ. The DNA for the CDR3 is TGTGCCAGCAGCCAAGAGTACGAGCAGTACTTC. As protein: CASSQEYEQYF.

The genes are TRBV6-1 and TRBJ2-7; 7 bases are shared with TRBD1. CDR1 MNHNS and CDR2 SASEGT come from the germline V gene. V dropped 3 bases and J dropped 0; count of bases not matched to a gene: 5. The length of the CDR3 is 15 residues. Here the CDR3 DNA reads TGTGCCAGCAGTGACCGAGGGGACAGCTCCTACGAGCAGTACTTC. This translates into CASSDRGDSSYEQYF.

The V and J genes are TRBV29-1 and TRBJ2-1; D is uncertain. There are 14 residues in the CDR3. The germline V and J ends were trimmed by 4 bases and 5 bases, with 15 bases remaining between them. CDR1 SQVTM and CDR2 ANQGSEA come from the germline V gene. The CDR3 protein is CSVARPHGHNEQFF. Written as DNA, the CDR3 is TGCAGCGTTGCCCGCCCTCACGGCCACAATGAGCAGTTCTTC.

This clone occurred once. This sequence joins TRBV7-9 and TRBJ2-7; D gene ambiguous. Trimming took off 1 base at V and 5 bases at J, with 9 bases between the two ends. This CDR3 has 13 residues. CDR1 and CDR2 (germline): SEHNR, FQNEAQ (reference sequence). The CDR3 protein is CASSLDPPNEQYF. DNA for the CDR3: TGTGCCAGCAGCTTAGATCCTCCTAACGAGCAGTACTTC.